The sequence of this TCR beta chain was determined in a study of cytomegalovirus exposure and HLA in healthy donors. The wider study: Inside one of the first data releases sat around 77 million unique TCRs taken from HLA-typed donors.

In regard to this clone: Its antigen is as yet unknown.

General study findings and limits: As a later analysis showed, a missense DCLRE1C variant was linked to trimming of TCR beta V- and J-genes. Within an earlier analysis, most TCR beta V segments proved productive either about 87% or about 30% of the time.

PCR involved 60 Vbeta and 13 Jbeta primers. Libraries were prepared by immunoSEQ multiplex PCR; TCRdb keeps only in-frame clonotypes and omits some of them. The sample shows roughly 160,000 clones, about 85% of them seen only once. The germline V gene has CDR1 SNHLY and CDR2 FYNNEI. The CDR3 has 15 residues. Trimming pared 6 bases from V and 3 bases from J, leaving 14 bases between. Everyone who donated was a healthy bone marrow donor. The chain has TRBV2 and TRBJ2-2, with TRBD2 as a possible D gene (5 bases). The receptor comes from a young man in good health and CMV-seropositive. The sample was PBMCs. CDR3 amino acids: CASRRETVDTGELFF. The CDR3, as DNA: TGTGCCAGCAGACGGGAAACGGTTGACACCGGGGAGCTGTTTTTT. Together with reference TRBV2 and TRBJ2-2, the CDR3 gives the full variable domain: EPEVTQTPSHQVTQMGQEVILRCVPISNHLYFYWYRQILGQKVEFLVSFYNNEISEKSEIFDDQFSVERPDGSNFTLKIRSTKLEDSAMYFCASRRETVDTGELFFGEGSRLTVL.